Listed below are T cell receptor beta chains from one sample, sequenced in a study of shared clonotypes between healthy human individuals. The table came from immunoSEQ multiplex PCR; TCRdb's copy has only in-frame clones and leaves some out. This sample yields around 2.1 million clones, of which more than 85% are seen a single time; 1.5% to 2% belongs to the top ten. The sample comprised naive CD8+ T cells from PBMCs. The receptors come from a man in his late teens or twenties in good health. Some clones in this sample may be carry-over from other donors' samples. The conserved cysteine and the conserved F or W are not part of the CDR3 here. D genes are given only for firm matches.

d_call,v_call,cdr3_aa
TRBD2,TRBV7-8,ASSSSGTTLYEQY
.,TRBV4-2,ASSQAPFGGFNEKLF
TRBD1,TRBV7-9,ASSSDRGIYGYT
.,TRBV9,ASSIPRDKEVKRPGNTIY
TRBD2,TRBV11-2,ASSTRTSGTSYEQY
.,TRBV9,ASSVPQGAGANVLT
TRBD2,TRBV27,ASSPLAGGNEQY
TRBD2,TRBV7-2,ASSLIVLAGVSGANVLT
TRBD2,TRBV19,ASSITSGRVNEQF
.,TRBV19,ASTTRGERNTGELF
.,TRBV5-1,ASSLTGAREQF
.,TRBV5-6,ASSPISEAGVYGYT
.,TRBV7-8,ASSLLGNTGELF
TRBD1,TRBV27,ASIKRGQGKAYNEQF
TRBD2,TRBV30,AWSDRTSDHEQY
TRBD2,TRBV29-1,SVEIAGGKNTGELF
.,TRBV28,ASSDRTTRKTQY
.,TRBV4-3,ASSQDLVAPLQQY
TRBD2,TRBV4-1,ASSLNDGEGNEQF
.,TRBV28,ASSPDPSWEQY
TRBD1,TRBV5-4,ASSHRGRGHNGYT
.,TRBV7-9,ASDGWENTIY
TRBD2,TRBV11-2,ASSSGTSGFPYEQY
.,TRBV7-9,ASSLVDGHLRKLF
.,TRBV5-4,ASSSLGEGTGYGYT
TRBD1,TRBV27,ASSLGQLANTQY
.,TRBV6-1,ASSDGTYEQY
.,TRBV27,ASSLNPGLGYEQY